Listed below are T cell receptor beta chains from one sample, sequenced in a study of PD-1 blockade in classical Hodgkin lymphoma. Sequenced by immunoSEQ multiplex PCR; TCRdb stores in-frame clones only, minus some. The sample includes 25,000 to 35,000 clones, around three quarters seen only once; the top ten take around 3.7%. Sequencing was performed on peripheral blood mononuclear cells (PBMCs), taken before the second cycle of nivolumab. The source is a human donor with classical Hodgkin lymphoma. The CDR3 runs from the conserved cysteine through the conserved F or W. The order of the fields is clone size, V gene, J gene, D gene, CDR3 protein, CDR3 DNA. A D gene is named only where the DNA matches it firmly. Rows may omit the clone size; those that give it use once, few, many or a size class.

few	TRBV5-1	TRBJ1-1	NA	CASSPLTTNTEAFF	TGCGCCAGCAGCCCTCTCACAACGAACACTGAAGCTTTCTTT
NA	TRBV1	TRBJ2-7	NA	CTSPSRRLAGDLGEQYF	TGCACCAGCCCCTCCCGGAGGCTAGCGGGGGACCTGGGCGAGCAGTACTTC
NA	TRBV28	TRBJ2-5	TRBD2	CASSFGLAGEETQYF	TGTGCCAGCAGTTTTGGGCTAGCGGGGGAAGAGACCCAGTACTTC
few	TRBV27	TRBJ1-3	TRBD1	CASSPGTGYGNTIYF	TGTGCCAGCAGCCCCGGGACAGGGTACGGAAACACCATATATTTT
NA	TRBV27	TRBJ2-7	NA	CASSFQVSSYEQYF	TGTGCCAGCAGTTTCCAGGTGAGCTCCTACGAGCAGTACTTC
NA	TRBV4-1	TRBJ2-7	TRBD1	CASSQGWTGGFDEQYF	TGCGCCAGCAGCCAAGGGTGGACAGGGGGCTTCGACGAGCAGTACTTC
few	TRBV9	TRBJ1-2	TRBD1	CASSAGQGDYGYTF	TGTGCCAGCAGCGCGGGACAGGGGGACTATGGCTACACCTTC
few	TRBV4-2	TRBJ1-2	NA	CASSQAVTEALGGYTF	TGTGCCAGCAGCCAAGCCGTGACGGAGGCTTTGGGTGGCTACACCTTC
NA	TRBV5-1	TRBJ1-5	NA	CASSLDSSNQPQHF	TGCGCCAGCAGCTTGGACAGTAGCAATCAGCCCCAGCATTTT
NA	TRBV19	TRBJ1-1	TRBD1	CASSTYNRDRGQSAFF	TGTGCCAGTAGTACCTACAACCGGGACAGGGGCCAGTCAGCTTTCTTT
few	TRBV7-2	TRBJ1-6	NA	CASSLEATRGSPLHF	TGTGCCAGCAGCTTAGAGGCGACCCGGGGGTCACCCCTCCACTTT
few	TRBV30	TRBJ1-5	TRBD1	CAWSVGDSFSNQPQHF	TGTGCCTGGAGTGTCGGGGACAGTTTTAGCAATCAGCCCCAGCATTTT
once	TRBV30	TRBJ1-1	TRBD1	CAWSVQGGATEAFF	TGTGCCTGGAGTGTACAGGGGGGCGCGACTGAAGCTTTCTTT
few	TRBV11-1	TRBJ2-1	NA	CASSLGDRRLVF	TGTGCCAGCAGCTTAGGGGACCGACGTTTAGTCTTC
NA	TRBV4-1	TRBJ1-5	NA	CASSQWEATGQPQHF	TGCGCCAGCAGCCAATGGGAGGCCACTGGTCAGCCCCAGCATTTT
few	TRBV6-5	TRBJ1-1	NA	CASSFGTEAFF	TGTGCCAGCAGTTTTGGCACTGAAGCTTTCTTT
NA	TRBV10-3	TRBJ2-2	NA	CAISEGTANTGELFF	TGTGCCATCAGTGAGGGGACGGCGAACACCGGGGAGCTGTTTTTT
NA	TRBV15	TRBJ2-1	TRBD2	CATSLPKGTSGGARYNEQFF	TGTGCCACCAGCTTGCCCAAAGGGACTAGCGGGGGGGCTCGTTACAATGAGCAGTTCTTC
few	TRBV5-1	TRBJ2-7	NA	CASSLTSTSSYEQYF	TGCGCCAGCAGCCTTACTAGCACGAGCTCCTACGAGCAGTACTTC
NA	TRBV6-6	TRBJ2-5	NA	CASSPRDISEETQYF	TGTGCCAGCAGCCCAAGGGACATTAGCGAAGAGACCCAGTACTTC
few	TRBV2	TRBJ2-7	NA	CASSPLYEQYF	TGTGCCAGCAGCCCTCTTTACGAGCAGTACTTC
NA	TRBV2	TRBJ1-1	TRBD1	CASTQGEVTEAFF	TGTGCCAGCACACAGGGGGAGGTCACTGAAGCTTTCTTT
NA	TRBV18	TRBJ2-1	NA	CASSRATRSNEQFF	TGTGCCAGCTCCCGCGCAACTAGGTCCAATGAGCAGTTCTTC
few	TRBV23-1	TRBJ1-5	NA	CASSHPRRGENQPQHF	TGCGCCAGCAGTCACCCCAGACGGGGAGAGAATCAGCCCCAGCATTTT
NA	TRBV6-5	TRBJ2-3	NA	CASMRPSITDTQYF	TGTGCCAGCATGCGGCCTAGCATTACAGATACGCAGTATTTT
once	TRBV5-1	TRBJ2-2	NA	CASSLGGSYTGELFF	TGCGCCAGCAGCCTAGGCGGAAGTTACACCGGGGAGCTGTTTTTT
NA	TRBV7-6	TRBJ2-7	TRBD2	CASSPRLAGVDEQYF	TGTGCCAGCAGCCCCCGACTAGCGGGAGTCGACGAGCAGTACTTC